A single sample is the source of the 13 T cell receptor beta chains below, sequenced in a study of T cells after yellow fever vaccination. TCRdb recomputed calls from the 5' RACE reads with MiXCR, one row per CDR3 protein. The table lists tens of thousands of distinct CDR3 sequences, approximately 7% of them singletons. This material consisted of CD8+ T cells sorted from PBMCs, taken roughly 5 days after the first yellow fever vaccination. The receptors were gathered from a young man who received the YFV17D yellow fever vaccine.

The chain uses TRBV10-3 and TRBJ2-2; D possibly corresponds to TRBD2 (6 bases). The CDR3 is made up of 13 amino acids. Trimming cost V 3 bases and J 6 bases, with 8 bases left between them. CDR1 ENHRY and CDR2 SYGVKD come from the germline V gene. The CDR3 here is CAISDRGSGELFF. The CDR3 DNA follows: TGTGCCATCAGTGATCGGGGGTCCGGGGAGCTGTTTTTT.

This clonotype was counted only a few times. The chain is built from TRBV7-6 and TRBJ2-7, with D tentatively TRBD2 (5 bases). The CDR3 totals 15 residues. V lost 0 bases to trimming and J lost 3 bases, with 12 bases between them. Germline V gene data show CDR1 as SGHVS and CDR2 as FNYEAQ. The CDR3 nucleotides read TGTGCCAGCAGCTTAGCGCCGGGGAACAGCTACGAGCAGTACTTC. Translating it yields CASSLAPGNSYEQYF. The complete variable domain, with remaining parts taken from reference TRBV7-6 and TRBJ2-7, reads GAGVSQSPRYKVTKRGQDVALRCDPISGHVSLYWYRQALGQGPEFLTYFNYEAQQDKSGLPNDRFSAERPEGSISTLTIQRTEQRDSAMYRCASSLAPGNSYEQYFGPGTRLTVT.

This clonotype was seen many times. The chain joins TRBV13 to TRBJ2-1; D not resolved. V was clipped by 3 bases and J by 8 bases, with 5 bases between them. Germline assignment: CDR1 PRHDT and CDR2 FYEKMQ (reference sequence). This CDR3 is built from 11 residues. Here the CDR3 reads CASSFDDEQFF. The DNA of the CDR3 is TGTGCCAGCAGCTTTGACGATGAGCAGTTCTTC.

There are many counts of this clonotype. The V gene is TRBV29-1, the J gene TRBJ2-5, with D hard to call. Germline CDR1 and CDR2: SQVTM and ANQGSEA. Trimming pared 6 bases from V and 1 base from J, leaving 6 bases between. The CDR3 has 11 residues. The DNA for the CDR3 is TGCAGCGTCCGGGTCCAAGAGACCCAGTACTTC. Translating it yields CSVRVQETQYF.

The CDR3 DNA is TGCGCCAGCAGCTCTGGTCCCCCAGGGGTGGCCTACAATGAGCAGTTCTTC. It is translated as CASSSGPPGVAYNEQFF. The rearrangement links TRBV5-1 to TRBJ2-1, with a possible D match to TRBD1 (6 bases). The CDR3 sequence is 17 residues long. Germline V gene sequence: CDR1 SGHRS, CDR2 YFSETQ. V was clipped by 3 bases and J by 2 bases, with 18 bases between them.

This clonotype was recorded many times. The CDR3 DNA reads as TGTGCCAGCACCCGTCGAGGAGCTATCACCGGGGAGCTGTTTTTT. Its protein is CASTRRGAITGELFF. The genes are TRBV2 and TRBJ2-2, with D unclear. CDR1 and CDR2 from the germline V gene are SNHLY and FYNNEI. The CDR3 runs to 15 residues. Trimming cost V 7 bases and J 4 bases, with 16 bases left between them.

The gene calls are TRBV7-3 and TRBJ2-1, with 9 bases that match TRBD2. Germline loops: CDR1 SGHTA, CDR2 FQGTGA. This CDR3 is 15 amino acids long. V lost 5 bases, J lost 6 bases, and 8 bases stayed unmatched. The CDR3 sequence is CASSRWGSGGNEQFF. The CDR3 DNA sequence: TGTGCCAGCAGCAGGTGGGGTAGCGGGGGCAATGAGCAGTTCTTC.

The genes are TRBV5-1 and TRBJ2-7; D gene ambiguous. CDR1 and CDR2 (germline): SGHRS, YFSETQ. The CDR3 is 15 residues long. V dropped 0 bases and J dropped 3 bases, with 13 bases sitting between them. CDR3 bases: TGCGCCAGCAGCTTGGCCACACTGACGGACTACGAGCAGTACTTC. The encoded protein is CASSLATLTDYEQYF.

This clonotype came up many times. The CDR3: CASSPLGGETQYF. DNA of the CDR3: TGTGCCAGCAGCCCACTAGGGGGAGAGACCCAGTACTTC. The rearrangement joins TRBV7-3 to TRBJ2-5; D perhaps matches TRBD1 (6 bases). The CDR3 sequence is 13 residues long. The germline V gene has CDR1 SGHTA and CDR2 FQGTGA. The germline V and J ends were trimmed by 5 bases and 4 bases, with 11 bases remaining between them.

This chain links TRBV4-3 with TRBJ2-2, with 9 bases matching TRBD2. The CDR3 totals 17 residues. Germline CDR1 and CDR2: LGHNA and YSLEER. V trimming: 4 bases; J trimming: 1 base; junction bases outside the gene matches: 7. In DNA form, the CDR3 reads TGCGCCAGCAGCCGTCTGGGACTAGCTATGAACACCGGGGAGCTGTTTTTT. This gives the protein CASSRLGLAMNTGELFF.

The chain links TRBV27 to TRBJ2-1; 10 positions match TRBD2. Germline V gene data show CDR1 as MNHEY and CDR2 as SMNVEV (reference sequence). The CDR3 consists of 16 residues. V was clipped by 1 base and J by 6 bases; unmatched bases: 6. CDR3 loop: CASSLLGSGGLNEQFF. The CDR3 coding sequence is TGTGCCAGCAGTTTATTGGGTAGCGGGGGGCTCAATGAGCAGTTCTTC.

The V gene is TRBV7-9, the J gene TRBJ2-1, with 13 positions matching TRBD2. In germline, CDR1 is SEHNR, CDR2 FQNEAQ (reference sequence). The CDR3 length is 17 residues. V was pared by 5 bases and J by 5 bases, with 9 bases of the junction left unmatched. CDR3 sequence reads: CASSPRGLAGINNEQFF. DNA of the CDR3: TGTGCCAGCAGCCCCCGGGGACTAGCGGGGATAAACAATGAGCAGTTCTTC.

Only a few counts were recorded for this clonotype. The J gene is TRBJ2-3, the V gene TRBV4-1; 8 bases match TRBD2. The CDR3 is 19 residues long. The germline V gene encodes CDR1 MGHRA and CDR2 YSYEKL. The junction had 19 bases not matched to a gene; V was cut back by 6 bases and J by 2 bases. The chain's CDR3 is CASSPGGGHAATFTDTQYF. The DNA of the CDR3 is TGCGCCAGCAGTCCGGGGGGGGGACACGCCGCAACTTTCACAGATACGCAGTATTTT.